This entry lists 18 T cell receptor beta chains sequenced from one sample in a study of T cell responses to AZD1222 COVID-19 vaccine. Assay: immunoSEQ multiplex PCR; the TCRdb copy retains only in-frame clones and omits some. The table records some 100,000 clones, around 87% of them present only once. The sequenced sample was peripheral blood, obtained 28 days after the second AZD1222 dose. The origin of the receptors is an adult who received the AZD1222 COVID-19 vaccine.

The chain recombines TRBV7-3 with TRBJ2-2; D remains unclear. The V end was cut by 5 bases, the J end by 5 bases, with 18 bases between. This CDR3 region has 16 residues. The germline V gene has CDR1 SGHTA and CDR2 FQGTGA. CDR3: CASSAEPGQLTGELFF. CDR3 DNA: TGTGCCAGCAGCGCCGAACCCGGCCAACTAACCGGGGAGCTGTTTTTT.

The CDR3 region is CASSYNGGYTF. The CDR3, as DNA: TGTGCCAGCAGCTATAACGGAGGCTACACCTTC. V is TRBV6-5 and J is TRBJ1-2; no reliable D call. V was cut by 6 bases and J by 8 bases, with 10 bases left in between. From germline, CDR1 is MNHEY and CDR2 SVGAGI. The CDR3 is 11 residues long.

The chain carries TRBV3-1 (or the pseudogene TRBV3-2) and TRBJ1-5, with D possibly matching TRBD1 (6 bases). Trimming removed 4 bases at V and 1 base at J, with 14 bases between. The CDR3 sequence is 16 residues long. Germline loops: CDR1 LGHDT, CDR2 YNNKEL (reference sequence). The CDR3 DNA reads TGTGCCAGCAGCCCCACAGGGAGCACGAGCAATCAGCCCCAGCATTTT. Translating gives CASSPTGSTSNQPQHF.

The CDR3 here is CASSYFRGGIGELFF. DNA of the CDR3: TGCGCCAGCAGTTACTTTAGGGGTGGGATCGGGGAGCTGTTTTTT. The V and J genes are TRBV4-3 and TRBJ2-2; a possible D gene is TRBD1 (5 bases). This CDR3 is built from 15 residues. Germline V gene sequence: CDR1 LGHNA, CDR2 YSLEER. Deletions cut 6 bases from V and 7 bases from J, with 18 bases between.

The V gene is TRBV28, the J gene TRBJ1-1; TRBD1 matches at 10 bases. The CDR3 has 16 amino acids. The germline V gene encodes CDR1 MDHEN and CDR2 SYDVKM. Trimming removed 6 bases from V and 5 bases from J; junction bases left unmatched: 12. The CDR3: CASRPNTGQGRTEAFF. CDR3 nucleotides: TGTGCCAGCAGACCCAACACGGGACAGGGGAGGACTGAAGCTTTCTTT.

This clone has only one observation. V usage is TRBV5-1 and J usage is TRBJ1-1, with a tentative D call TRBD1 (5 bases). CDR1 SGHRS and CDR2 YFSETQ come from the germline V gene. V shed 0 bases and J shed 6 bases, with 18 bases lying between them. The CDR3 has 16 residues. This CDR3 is CASSLGAGTQVAEAFF. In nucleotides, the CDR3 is TGCGCCAGCAGCTTGGGGGCAGGGACTCAAGTGGCTGAAGCTTTCTTT. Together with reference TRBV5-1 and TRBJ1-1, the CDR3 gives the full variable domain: KAGVTQTPRYLIKTRGQQVTLSCSPISGHRSVSWYQQTPGQGLQFLFEYFSETQRNKGNFPGRFSGRQFSNSRSEMNVSTLELGDSALYLCASSLGAGTQVAEAFFGQGTRLTVV.

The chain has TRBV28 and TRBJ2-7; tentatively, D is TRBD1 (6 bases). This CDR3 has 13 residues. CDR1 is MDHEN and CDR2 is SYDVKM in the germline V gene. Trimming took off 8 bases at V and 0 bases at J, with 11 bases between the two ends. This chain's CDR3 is CASFGTNSYEQYF. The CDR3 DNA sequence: TGTGCCAGCTTCGGGACAAACTCCTACGAGCAGTACTTC. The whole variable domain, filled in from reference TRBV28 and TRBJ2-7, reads DVKVTQSSRYLVKRTGEKVFLECVQDMDHENMFWYRQDPGLGLRLIYFSYDVKMKEKGDIPEGYSVSREKKERFSLILESASTNQTSMYLCASFGTNSYEQYFGPGTRLTVT.

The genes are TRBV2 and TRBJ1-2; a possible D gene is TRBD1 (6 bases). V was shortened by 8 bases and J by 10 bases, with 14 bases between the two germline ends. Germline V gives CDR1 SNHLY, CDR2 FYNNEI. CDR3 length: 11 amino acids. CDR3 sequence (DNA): TGTGCCAGCTTGGGGGGCCCGGACTACACCTTC. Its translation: CASLGGPDYTF.

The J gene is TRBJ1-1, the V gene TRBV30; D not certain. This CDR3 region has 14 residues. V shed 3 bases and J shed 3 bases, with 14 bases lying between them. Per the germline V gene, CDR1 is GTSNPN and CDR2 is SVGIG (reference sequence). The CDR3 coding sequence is TGTGCCTGGAGAATCAGGACCGGTTACACTGAAGCTTTCTTT. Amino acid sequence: CAWRIRTGYTEAFF.

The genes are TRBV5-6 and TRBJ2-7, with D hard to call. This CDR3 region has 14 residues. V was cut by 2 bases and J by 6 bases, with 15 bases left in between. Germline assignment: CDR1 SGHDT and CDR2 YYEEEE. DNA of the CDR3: TGTGCCAGCAGCTTCGAGTACGCAAGTCCCGAGCAGTACTTC. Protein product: CASSFEYASPEQYF.

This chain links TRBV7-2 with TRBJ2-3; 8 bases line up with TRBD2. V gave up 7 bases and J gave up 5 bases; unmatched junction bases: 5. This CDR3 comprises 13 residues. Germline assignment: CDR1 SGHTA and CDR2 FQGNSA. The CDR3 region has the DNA TGTGCCAGCACTCCGGGGGGGGGAGATACGCAGTATTTT. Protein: CASTPGGGDTQYF.

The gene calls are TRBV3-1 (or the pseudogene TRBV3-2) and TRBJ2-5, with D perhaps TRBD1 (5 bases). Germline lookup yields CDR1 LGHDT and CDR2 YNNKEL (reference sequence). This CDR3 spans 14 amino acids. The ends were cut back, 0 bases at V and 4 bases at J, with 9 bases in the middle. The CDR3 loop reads CASSQDLGVETQYF. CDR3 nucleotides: TGTGCCAGCAGCCAAGATCTAGGGGTAGAGACCCAGTACTTC.

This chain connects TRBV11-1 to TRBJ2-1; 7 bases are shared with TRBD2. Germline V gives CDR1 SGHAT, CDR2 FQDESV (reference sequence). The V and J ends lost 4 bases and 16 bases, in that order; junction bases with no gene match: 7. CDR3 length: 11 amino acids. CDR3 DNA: TGTGCCAGCAGCTCATCCCGGGAGGTCTTCTTC. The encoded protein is CASSSSREVFF.

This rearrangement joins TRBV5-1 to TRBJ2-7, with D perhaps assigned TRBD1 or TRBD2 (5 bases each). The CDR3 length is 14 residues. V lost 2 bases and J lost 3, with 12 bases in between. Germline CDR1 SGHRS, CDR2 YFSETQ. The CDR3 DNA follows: TGCGCCAGCAGCTTCAGGGAGCGGCTCTACGAGCAGTACTTC. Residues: CASSFRERLYEQYF.

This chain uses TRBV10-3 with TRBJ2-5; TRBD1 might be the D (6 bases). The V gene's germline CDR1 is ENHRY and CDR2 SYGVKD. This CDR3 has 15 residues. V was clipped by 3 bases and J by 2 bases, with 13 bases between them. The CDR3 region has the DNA TGTGCCATCAGTGACCAGGACAGACTACAAGAGACCCAGTACTTC. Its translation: CAISDQDRLQETQYF.

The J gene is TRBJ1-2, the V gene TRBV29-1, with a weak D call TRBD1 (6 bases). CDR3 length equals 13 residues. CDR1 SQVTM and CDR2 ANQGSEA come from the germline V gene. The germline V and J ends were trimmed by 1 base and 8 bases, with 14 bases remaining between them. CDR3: CSVEARPGGGYTF. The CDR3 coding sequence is TGCAGCGTTGAAGCCCGGCCGGGGGGCGGCTACACCTTC.

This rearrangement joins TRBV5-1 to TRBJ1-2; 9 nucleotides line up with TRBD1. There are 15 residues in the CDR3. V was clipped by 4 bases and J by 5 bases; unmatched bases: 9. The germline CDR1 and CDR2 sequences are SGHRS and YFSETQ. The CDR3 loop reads CASSQNTGGTYGYTF. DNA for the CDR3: TGCGCCAGCAGCCAGAACACAGGGGGCACATATGGCTACACCTTC.

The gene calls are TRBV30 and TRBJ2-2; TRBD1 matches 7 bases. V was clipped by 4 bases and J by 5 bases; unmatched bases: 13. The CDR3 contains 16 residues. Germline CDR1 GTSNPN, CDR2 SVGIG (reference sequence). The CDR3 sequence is CAWNLWGTVGTGELFF. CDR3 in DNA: TGTGCCTGGAACCTCTGGGGGACAGTTGGGACCGGGGAGCTGTTTTTT.